These T cell receptor beta chains were read from a single sample in a study of metastatic and nonmetastatic thyroid tumors. TCRdb re-clonotyped the PCR reads via MiXCR. The profile covers 30,000 to 40,000 clones, with approximately 34% appearing a single time and approximately 22% taken by the ten largest. Source material: tumor tissue. These receptor sequences come from a female donor with papillary thyroid cancer or a benign thyroid nodule (not recorded which). Some clones in this sample may be carry-over from other donors' samples. Each CDR3 is given with its conserved first and last residue. A D gene is named only where the DNA matches it firmly. Clone size is shown for a subset of rows, as once, few, many or a class of expanded clone.

clone size,D gene,V gene,J gene,CDR3 protein,CDR3 DNA
few,TRBD2,TRBV6-1,TRBJ2-1,CASSPGGAGPGDEQFF,TGTGCCAGCAGTCCCGGGGGGGCAGGACCGGGGGATGAGCAGTTCTTC
NA,TRBD1,TRBV20-1,TRBJ1-6,CSARVQGRAGSSPLHF,TGCAGTGCTAGGGTACAGGGGAGGGCAGGTAGCTCACCCCTCCACTTT
few,NA,TRBV19,TRBJ1-6,CASSSTGRWSPLHF,TGTGCCAGTAGTTCCACAGGGCGCTGGTCCCCCCTCCACTTT
NA,NA,TRBV4-1,TRBJ2-5,CASSHGSGEETQYF,TGCGCCAGCAGCCACGGGTCAGGGGAAGAGACCCAGTACTTC
many,TRBD2,TRBV20-1,TRBJ2-5,CSARGGSFETQYF,TGCAGTGCTCGCGGCGGGAGCTTCGAGACCCAGTACTTC
NA,NA,TRBV24-1,TRBJ1-2,CATEGSFYVYTF,TGTGCCACCGAGGGCAGCTTCTATGTCTACACCTTC
NA,NA,TRBV27,TRBJ2-2,CASSLTDTGELFF,TGTGCCAGCAGTTTGACAGACACCGGGGAGCTGTTTTTT
NA,NA,TRBV5-1,TRBJ1-2,CASSIGGSGYTF,TGCGCCAGCAGCATCGGGGGTTCTGGCTACACCTTC
NA,TRBD2,TRBV27,TRBJ2-1,CASSPFGGLAGGNEQFF,TGTGCCAGCAGTCCTTTCGGTGGACTAGCGGGAGGGAATGAGCAGTTCTTC
few,NA,TRBV7-3,TRBJ2-7,CASSPWGRGRYEQYF,TGTGCCAGCAGCCCTTGGGGTCGGGGCCGCTACGAGCAGTACTTC
NA,NA,TRBV7-9,TRBJ2-1,CASSLVGGYEQFF,TGTGCCAGCAGCTTAGTAGGGGGGTATGAGCAGTTCTTC
medium-sized,NA,TRBV6-1,TRBJ2-5,CASMNIQMETQYF,TGTGCCAGCATGAACATACAAATGGAGACCCAGTACTTC
NA,NA,TRBV6-5,TRBJ1-5,CASSWETPYSNQPQHF,TGTGCCAGCAGTTGGGAGACACCTTATAGCAATCAGCCCCAGCATTTT
NA,TRBD1,TRBV7-3,TRBJ2-2,CASSLTSGTGYTGELFF,TGTGCCAGCAGCTTAACTTCTGGGACAGGATACACCGGGGAGCTGTTTTTT
NA,TRBD2,TRBV6-1,TRBJ2-2,CASSAVPLTSGGTGELFF,TGTGCCAGCAGTGCCGTCCCCTTGACTAGCGGAGGCACCGGGGAGCTGTTTTTT
NA,NA,TRBV20-1,TRBJ1-3,CSAREAGNTIYF,TGCAGTGCTAGAGAAGCTGGAAACACCATATATTTT
NA,TRBD1,TRBV15,TRBJ2-2,CATSRDPRTGGGTGELFF,TGTGCCACCAGCAGAGATCCCCGGACAGGGGGCGGGACCGGGGAGCTGTTTTTT
NA,NA,TRBV20-1,TRBJ1-1,CSARPGAEAFF,TGCAGTGCTAGACCAGGGGCTGAAGCTTTCTTT
few,TRBD2,TRBV11-2,TRBJ2-1,CASSVLAGGYNEQFF,TGTGCCAGCAGCGTACTAGCGGGGGGTTACAATGAGCAGTTCTTC
NA,NA,TRBV4-2,TRBJ2-1,CASSQRSRSSYNEQFF,TGTGCCAGCAGCCAACGCTCGAGAAGCTCCTACAATGAGCAGTTCTTC
once,NA,TRBV5-1,TRBJ2-6,CASSLDAQVSGANVLTF,TGCGCCAGCAGCTTGGACGCCCAGGTCTCTGGGGCCAACGTCCTGACTTTC
NA,TRBD1,TRBV30,TRBJ1-1,CAWSPQGVIQAFF,TGTGCCTGGAGTCCACAGGGGGTTATCCAAGCTTTCTTT
NA,TRBD1,TRBV19,TRBJ1-3,CASRDDRGRATIYF,TGTGCCAGTAGGGATGACAGGGGGCGCGCCACCATATATTTT
NA,TRBD2,TRBV4-2,TRBJ2-3,CASSQVLSGGADTQYF,TGTGCCAGCAGCCAAGTTCTATCGGGGGGAGCAGATACGCAGTATTTT
NA,TRBD2,TRBV7-9,TRBJ2-2,CASSRTSAAGELFF,TGTGCCAGCAGCCGAACTAGCGCCGCCGGGGAGCTGTTTTTT
few,NA,TRBV6-1,TRBJ1-1,CASSDTDGNTEAFF,TGTGCCAGCAGTGATACGGACGGGAACACTGAAGCTTTCTTT
NA,NA,TRBV11-2,TRBJ1-2,CASSLGTADYYGYTF,TGTGCCAGCAGCTTAGGGACAGCTGATTACTATGGCTACACCTTC
NA,NA,TRBV19,TRBJ2-7,CASSPRETPYEQYF,TGTGCCAGTAGTCCCCGGGAAACACCCTACGAGCAGTACTTC
few,NA,TRBV6-1,TRBJ2-5,CASSRGQEGTQYF,TGTGCCAGCAGCCGCGGACAGGAGGGGACCCAGTACTTC
NA,TRBD2,TRBV3-1,TRBJ2-2,CASRKRERGPGELFF,TGTGCCAGCCGCAAGCGGGAGCGGGGGCCCGGGGAGCTGTTTTTT
few,NA,TRBV12-3/TRBV12-4,TRBJ1-2,CASSWRGANYGYTF,TGTGCCAGCAGTTGGCGGGGAGCTAACTATGGCTACACCTTC
NA,TRBD1,TRBV27,TRBJ2-1,CASSFGTGVYNEQFF,TGTGCCAGCAGTTTCGGGACAGGGGTCTACAATGAGCAGTTCTTC
few,NA,TRBV28,TRBJ1-5,CASSFSGGRRQPQHF,TGTGCCAGCAGTTTCTCGGGGGGCAGAAGACAGCCCCAGCATTTT
few,NA,TRBV19,TRBJ1-5,CASSIGQSNQPQHF,TGTGCCAGTAGTATCGGACAGTCCAATCAGCCCCAGCATTTT
few,NA,TRBV28,TRBJ2-2,CASSLYPGKYGELFF,TGTGCCAGCAGTTTATACCCAGGGAAGTATGGGGAGCTGTTTTTT
few,TRBD1,TRBV19,TRBJ1-5,CASSRDRNQPQHF,TGTGCCAGTAGTCGGGACAGGAATCAGCCCCAGCATTTT
NA,TRBD1,TRBV6-1,TRBJ1-3,CASSPGGAGNTIYF,TGTGCCAGCAGCCCAGGGGGGGCTGGAAACACCATATATTTT
few,NA,TRBV16,TRBJ1-2,CASSQSTGTYGYTF,TGTGCCAGCAGCCAATCTACAGGAACCTATGGCTACACCTTC
NA,NA,TRBV5-1,TRBJ2-7,CASSMDNSYEQYF,TGCGCCAGCAGCATGGACAACTCCTACGAGCAGTACTTC
NA,NA,TRBV20-1,TRBJ2-1,CSASMGWDNEQFF,TGCAGTGCTAGTATGGGGTGGGACAATGAGCAGTTCTTC
NA,NA,TRBV11-3,TRBJ1-5,CASSPSFYQPQHF,TGTGCCAGCAGCCCAAGTTTTTATCAGCCCCAGCATTTT